The clone carrying this T cell receptor beta chain was counted only a few times. The sample originates from a study of cytomegalovirus exposure and HLA in healthy donors. The CDR3 has 17 residues. CDR1 and CDR2 from the germline V gene are SGDLS and YYNGEE. The trim removed 0 bases at V and 0 bases at J, leaving 7 bases unmatched. 13 Jbeta primers and 60 Vbeta primers were used for the PCR. Clones were sequenced by immunoSEQ multiplex PCR, and TCRdb holds only the in-frame ones, with some missing. Of more than 150,000 clones in the sample, 76% were seen once. V gene TRBV9 combines with J gene TRBJ1-1, with TRBD1 matching 8 bases. This receptor was obtained from a man between 18 and 35 years old in good health and CMV-seronegative. The sample consisted of PBMCs. The CDR3 DNA sequence: TGTGCCAGCAGCGTAGACACCCAGGGGGCCGTGAACACTGAAGCTTTCTTT. The encoded protein is CASSVDTQGAVNTEAFF.